This TCR beta chain was recorded in a study of cytomegalovirus exposure and HLA in healthy donors. Notes on this clone: The antigen is undetermined.

The study ran its PCR with 60 Vbeta and 13 Jbeta primers. Using immunoSEQ multiplex PCR, the repertoire was profiled, and TCRdb retains in-frame clones only, with some absent. The sample records roughly 73,000 clones, roughly 80% being singletons. Study-wide results and caveats: Highly shared variants forming one cluster were likely a sequencing artifact. Later findings reportedly placed an Asian-associated ancestry cluster below the approximately 700-donor mean for N-insertions. Follow-up analysis found HLA locus-dependent TCR association rates, highest for DRB1 and lowest for HLA-C.

Trimming shortened V by 2 bases and J by 0 bases, and 7 bases separated the two germline ends. CDR1 and CDR2 from the germline V gene are SGHAT and FQNNGV. The CDR3 extends over 15 amino acids. The sequence came from a woman in her forties or fifties in good health and CMV-seronegative. Sequences were obtained from PBMCs. The chain links TRBV11-2 to TRBJ2-2, with D maybe TRBD1 (5 bases). The CDR3 DNA is TGTGCCAGCAGCTTAACAGGAGCGAACACCGGGGAGCTGTTTTTT. Translating gives CASSLTGANTGELFF.